This T cell receptor (beta chain) comes out of a study of monozygotic twins with inflammatory bowel disease. Findings and limits, study-wide: Twins with IBD were found to have lower TCRbeta diversity (inverse Simpson) than healthy co-twins. Immunosuppressive treatments differing between patients may have added repertoire variability. Clonotypes shared with others were fewer in IBD patients than in healthy twins, especially with disease activity.

The UMIs carried a 6-nucleotide sample barcode, and they were added by template switching. From the 5' RACE reads, TCRdb lists one entry per CDR3 protein and no DNA. The sample data list around 370,000 distinct CDR3 sequences. This CDR3 region has 14 residues. The germline CDR1 and CDR2 sequences are DFQATT and SNEGSKA (reference sequence). Comment on this clonotype: Its specificity is unknown.

The TCR comes from a human donor with ulcerative colitis or Crohn's disease, or a healthy co-twin of an affected twin (not recorded which). The sample consisted of blood. This chain joins TRBV20-1 and TRBJ2-1; TCRdb picks TRBD2, but there is no DNA to check that call. The CDR3 sequence: CSARAPLRGTVLFF.